Listed below are T cell receptor beta chains from one sample, sequenced in a study of early T cells in non-severe SARS-CoV-2 infection. TCRdb recomputed calls from the 5' RACE reads with MiXCR, one row per CDR3 protein. This sample has 25,000 to 35,000 distinct CDR3 sequences, with about 5% found just once. What was sequenced was whole blood. These receptors originate from an adult who was a healthcare worker with PCR-confirmed SARS-CoV-2 infection or an uninfected control (not recorded which). The CDR3 runs from the conserved cysteine through the conserved F or W. A D gene is named only where the DNA matches it firmly. Only part of the rows carry a size: once, few, many, or a class if the clone is expanded.

CDR3 length,clone size,D gene,V gene,J gene,CDR3 protein,CDR3 DNA
14,many,TRBD1,TRBV6-2/TRBV6-3,TRBJ1-1,CASSPGTGGTEAFF,TGTGCCAGCAGCCCCGGGACAGGGGGGACTGAAGCTTTCTTT
16,NA,NA,TRBV7-9,TRBJ2-6,CASSLAAGTGANVLTF,TGTGCCAGCAGCTTAGCGGCAGGGACTGGGGCCAACGTCCTGACTTTC
15,many,NA,TRBV5-1,TRBJ2-3,CASSSRDVGTDTQYF,TGCGCCAGCAGCTCACGGGACGTCGGGACGGATACGCAGTATTTT
15,many,NA,TRBV11-3,TRBJ1-1,CASSLGSISNTEAFF,TGTGCCAGCAGCTTGGGATCCATTAGTAACACTGAAGCTTTCTTT
16,many,TRBD2,TRBV30,TRBJ2-1,CAWSWRSGRSYNEQFF,TGTGCCTGGAGTTGGAGGAGCGGGAGATCCTACAATGAGCAGTTCTTC
14,many,TRBD1,TRBV6-5,TRBJ2-7,CASRVGQASYEQYF,TGTGCCAGCAGGGTCGGACAGGCATCCTACGAGCAGTACTTC
12,few,NA,TRBV7-6,TRBJ2-5,CASTLRGETQYF,TGTGCCAGCACCCTACGAGGAGAGACCCAGTACTTC
11,few,NA,TRBV12-3/TRBV12-4,TRBJ1-2,CASSLRHGYTF,TGTGCCAGCAGTTTACGGCATGGCTACACCTTC
13,few,TRBD1,TRBV30,TRBJ1-1,CAWDRGLNTEAFF,TGTGCCTGGGACAGGGGCCTGAACACTGAAGCTTTCTTT
12,few,NA,TRBV6-5,TRBJ2-5,CASAEGSRTQYF,TGTGCCAGCGCCGAAGGCTCACGAACCCAGTACTTC
17,medium-sized,TRBD1,TRBV4-2,TRBJ2-2,CASSPLGDRGNTGELFF,TGTGCCAGCAGCCCATTGGGGGACAGGGGTAACACCGGGGAGCTGTTTTTT
16,many,TRBD2,TRBV2,TRBJ2-1,CASPPLLAGGHNEQFF,TGTGCCAGCCCACCGTTACTAGCGGGGGGGCATAATGAGCAGTTCTTC
12,NA,NA,TRBV3-1,TRBJ2-7,CASSQGSYEQYF,TGTGCCAGCAGCCAAGGGTCCTACGAGCAGTACTTC
13,many,TRBD1,TRBV27,TRBJ2-2,CASSQDRAGELFF,TGTGCCAGCAGTCAAGACAGGGCCGGGGAGCTGTTTTTT
15,many,NA,TRBV19,TRBJ2-7,CASSNEPLASYEQYF,TGTGCCAGTAGTAACGAGCCACTAGCTTCCTACGAGCAGTACTTC
15,few,TRBD2,TRBV5-6,TRBJ2-3,CASSKRLAEVDTQYF,TGTGCCAGCAGTAAGCGACTAGCGGAGGTAGATACGCAGTATTTT
14,many,NA,TRBV13,TRBJ2-3,CASSTWNPGDTQYF,TGTGCCAGCAGCACATGGAACCCCGGGGATACGCAGTATTTT
15,many,NA,TRBV15,TRBJ2-5,CATSRDGVYWETQYF,TGTGCCACCAGCAGAGATGGGGTTTACTGGGAGACCCAGTACTTC
13,medium-sized,TRBD2,TRBV20-1,TRBJ2-7,CSAAGTSGSEQYF,TGCAGTGCAGCCGGGACTAGCGGGAGCGAGCAGTACTTC
11,many,NA,TRBV10-2,TRBJ2-7,CATTTGYEQYF,TGCGCCACCACGACCGGCTACGAGCAGTACTTC